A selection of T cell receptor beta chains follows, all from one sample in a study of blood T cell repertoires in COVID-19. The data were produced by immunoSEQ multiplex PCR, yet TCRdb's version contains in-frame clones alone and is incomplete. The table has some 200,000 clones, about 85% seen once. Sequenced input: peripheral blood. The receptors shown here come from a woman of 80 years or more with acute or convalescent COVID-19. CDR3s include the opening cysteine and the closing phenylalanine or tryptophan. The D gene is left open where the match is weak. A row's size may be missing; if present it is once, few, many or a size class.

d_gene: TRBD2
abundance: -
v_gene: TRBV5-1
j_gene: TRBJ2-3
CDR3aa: CASSGGVSTDTQYF
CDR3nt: TGCGCCAGCAGCGGGGGGGTTAGCACAGATACGCAGTATTTT

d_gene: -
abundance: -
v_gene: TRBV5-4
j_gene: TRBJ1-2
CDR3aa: CASSLEVQGQTGYTF
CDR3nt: TGTGCCAGCAGCTTGGAAGTTCAGGGGCAAACTGGCTACACCTTC

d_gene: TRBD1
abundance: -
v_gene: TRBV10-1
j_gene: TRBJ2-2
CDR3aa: CASSKVPGQGAGTGELFF
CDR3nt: TGCGCCAGCAGTAAAGTCCCGGGACAGGGGGCCGGGACCGGGGAGCTGTTTTTT

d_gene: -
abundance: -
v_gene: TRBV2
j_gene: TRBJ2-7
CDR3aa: CASRREGHEQYF
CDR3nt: TGTGCCAGCAGGAGGGAAGGGCACGAGCAGTACTTC

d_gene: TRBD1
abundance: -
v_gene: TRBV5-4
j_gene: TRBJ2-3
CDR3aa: CASSLDRGVDTQYF
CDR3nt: TGTGCCAGCAGCTTGGACAGGGGGGTGGATACGCAGTATTTT

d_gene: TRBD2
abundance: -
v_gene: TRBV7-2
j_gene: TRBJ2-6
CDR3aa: CASSLFGLAGVGANVLTF
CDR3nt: TGTGCCAGCAGCTTATTTGGACTAGCGGGAGTTGGGGCCAACGTCCTGACTTTC

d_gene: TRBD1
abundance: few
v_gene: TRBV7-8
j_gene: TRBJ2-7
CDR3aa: CASSSRDRVYEQYF
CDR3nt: TGTGCCAGCAGCTCCCGGGACAGGGTCTACGAGCAGTACTTC

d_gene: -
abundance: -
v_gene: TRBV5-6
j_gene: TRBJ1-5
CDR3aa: CASSSWPGGNQPQHF
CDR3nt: TGTGCCAGCAGCTCCTGGCCGGGGGGAAATCAGCCCCAGCATTTT

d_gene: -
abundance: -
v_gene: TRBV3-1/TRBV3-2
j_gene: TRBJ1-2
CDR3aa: CATVQGNYGYTF
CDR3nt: TGTGCCACGGTACAGGGAAACTATGGCTACACCTTC

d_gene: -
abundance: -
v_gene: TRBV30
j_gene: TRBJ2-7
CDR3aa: CAWSPGAHEQYF
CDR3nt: TGTGCCTGGAGTCCAGGGGCCCACGAGCAGTACTTC